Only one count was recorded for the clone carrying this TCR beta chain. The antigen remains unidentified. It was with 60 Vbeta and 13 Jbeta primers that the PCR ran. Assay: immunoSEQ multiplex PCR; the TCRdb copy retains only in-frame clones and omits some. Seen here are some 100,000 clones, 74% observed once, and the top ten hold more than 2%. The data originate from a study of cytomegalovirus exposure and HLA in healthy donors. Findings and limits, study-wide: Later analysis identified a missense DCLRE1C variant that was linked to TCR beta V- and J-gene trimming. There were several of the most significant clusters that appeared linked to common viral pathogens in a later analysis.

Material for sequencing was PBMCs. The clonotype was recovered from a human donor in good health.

This chain's CDR3 is CASSVAAGALGGYTF. The CDR3 DNA reads TGTGCCAGCAGCGTAGCAGCAGGGGCGCTTGGTGGCTACACCTTC. The chain has TRBV9 and TRBJ1-2; maybe TRBD1 (6 bases). Trimming pared 0 bases from V and 7 bases from J, leaving 16 bases between. Germline CDR1 SGDLS, CDR2 YYNGEE. This CDR3 comprises 15 residues.